The rows below give T cell receptor beta chains drawn from one sample of a study of T cells after yellow fever vaccination. TCRdb used MiXCR to reprocess the 5' RACE reads, holding one entry per CDR3 protein. The sample lists around 250,000 distinct CDR3 sequences, around 4.9% occurring once. The sample here was CD4+ T cells sorted from PBMCs, taken on the day of the yellow fever booster vaccination. The receptors were sampled from a man between 18 and 35 years old who received the YFV17D yellow fever vaccine. The CDR3 runs from the conserved cysteine through the conserved F or W. A D gene is named only where the DNA matches it firmly. Clone size is given for some rows only: seen once, a few or many times, or a class if the clone is expanded.

j_call v_call clone_size d_call cdr3_aa cdr3_nt
TRBJ1-6 TRBV7-9 . . CASSFWAPSDSPLHF TGTGCCAGCAGCTTCTGGGCGCCCAGTGATTCACCCCTCCACTTT
TRBJ2-5 TRBV4-1 many . CASSQAQGMDQYF TGCGCCAGCAGCCAAGCGCAGGGAATGGACCAGTACTTC
TRBJ1-5 TRBV18 few . CASSQGVQQPQHF TGTGCCAGCTCACAGGGGGTTCAACAGCCCCAGCATTTT
TRBJ1-2 TRBV5-5 few TRBD1 CASSNGGTGAPRSGYTF TGTGCCAGCAGCAACGGTGGGACAGGAGCCCCTCGATCTGGCTACACCTTC
TRBJ2-3 TRBV6-5 few . CASSFTRFADTQYF TGTGCCAGCAGTTTTACGAGGTTCGCAGATACGCAGTATTTT
TRBJ1-2 TRBV5-1 many TRBD1 CASRDSTNYGYTF TGCGCCAGCCGGGACAGTACTAACTATGGCTACACCTTC
TRBJ1-1 TRBV6-2/TRBV6-3 many . CASTSQAFF TGTGCCAGCACCTCTCAAGCTTTCTTT
TRBJ1-2 TRBV4-1 few . CASSPQGRGVPNYGYTF TGCGCCAGCAGCCCCCAGGGCAGGGGAGTCCCTAACTATGGCTACACCTTC
TRBJ1-2 TRBV19 many . CASSPGVGYTF TGTGCCAGTAGCCCCGGGGTTGGCTACACCTTC
TRBJ1-6 TRBV19 few . CASSQGWESPLHF TGTGCCAGTAGTCAGGGGTGGGAATCACCCCTCCACTTT
TRBJ2-1 TRBV2 . . CASIRGDTYNEQFF TGTGCCAGCATACGGGGGGACACCTACAATGAGCAGTTCTTC
TRBJ2-1 TRBV11-2 many TRBD2 CASSPGRGVQRYNEQFF TGTGCCAGCAGCCCCGGGAGGGGCGTCCAGCGGTACAATGAGCAGTTCTTC
TRBJ2-7 TRBV7-6 few TRBD1 CASSSQGVYEQYF TGTGCCAGCAGCTCCCAGGGGGTATACGAGCAGTACTTC
TRBJ1-1 TRBV5-1 many . CASTPDSHNTEAFF TGCGCCAGCACCCCTGACAGCCACAACACTGAAGCTTTCTTT
TRBJ2-7 TRBV6-6 many TRBD2 CASSPAGGVDEQYF TGTGCCAGCAGCCCCGCGGGAGGGGTGGACGAGCAGTACTTC
TRBJ2-1 TRBV10-3 . TRBD1 CATKIPGQGGFHEQFF TGTGCCACAAAAATCCCGGGACAGGGGGGTTTCCATGAGCAGTTCTTC
TRBJ2-1 TRBV3-1 few . CASSQAGTRGLEQFF TGTGCCAGCAGCCAGGCCGGGACTAGGGGGCTGGAGCAGTTCTTC
TRBJ2-1 TRBV7-9 . . CASSAQEYQFF TGTGCCAGCAGCGCTCAGGAATATCAGTTCTTC
TRBJ2-5 TRBV25-1 few . CASSKAGETQYF TGTGCCAGCAGTAAGGCCGGGGAGACCCAGTACTTC
TRBJ1-6 TRBV3-1 many . CASTITAGSPLHF TGTGCCAGCACCATAACAGCAGGGTCACCCCTCCACTTT
TRBJ1-3 TRBV7-9 . TRBD1 CASSSDRQGNTIYF TGTGCCAGCAGCTCGGACAGGCAGGGAAACACCATATATTTT
TRBJ2-5 TRBV4-1 many . CASSQAAQSGVTQYF TGCGCCAGCAGCCAAGCCGCACAATCGGGGGTGACCCAGTACTTC
TRBJ1-1 TRBV2 . TRBD1 CASNRDRTYGLDTEAFF TGTGCCAGCAACCGGGACAGGACCTACGGTTTGGACACTGAAGCTTTCTTT
TRBJ2-2 TRBV5-1 many TRBD2 CASLGTSGYTGELFF TGCGCCAGCCTCGGGACTAGCGGGTACACCGGGGAGCTGTTTTTT
TRBJ2-5 TRBV7-2 many TRBD2 CASSSPLAGGPKKTQYF TGTGCCAGCAGCTCGCCGCTAGCGGGGGGTCCTAAGAAGACCCAGTACTTC
TRBJ2-5 TRBV5-1 many TRBD1 CASSLNGQGFSETQYF TGCGCCAGCAGCTTGAACGGACAGGGGTTCTCAGAGACCCAGTACTTC
TRBJ1-1 TRBV29-1 many TRBD1 CSGGWTGIVRNTEAFF TGCAGCGGGGGGTGGACAGGGATTGTTCGGAACACTGAAGCTTTCTTT
TRBJ1-1 TRBV12-3/TRBV12-4 . . CASSPPTGREAFF TGTGCCAGCAGCCCGCCGACGGGTCGTGAAGCTTTCTTT
TRBJ1-1 TRBV5-5 . . CASSVTSGWGDTEAFF TGTGCCAGCAGCGTTACATCGGGTTGGGGGGACACTGAAGCTTTCTTT
TRBJ2-7 TRBV6-2/TRBV6-3 . TRBD1 CASTRDRGSYEQYF TGTGCCAGCACCCGGGACAGGGGTTCCTACGAGCAGTACTTC
TRBJ1-1 TRBV9 few . CASSKDHTEAFF TGTGCCAGCAGCAAGGATCACACTGAAGCTTTCTTT
TRBJ2-5 TRBV29-1 few TRBD2 CSVGTSGGVETQYF TGCAGCGTGGGGACTAGCGGGGGAGTAGAGACCCAGTACTTC
TRBJ2-3 TRBV5-5 many TRBD1 CASSGLGQGTDTQYF TGTGCCAGCAGCGGATTGGGACAGGGCACAGATACGCAGTATTTT
TRBJ2-5 TRBV5-1 few TRBD2 CASSPKLAGYQETQYF TGCGCCAGCAGCCCTAAACTAGCGGGATATCAAGAGACCCAGTACTTC
TRBJ2-3 TRBV12-5 few . CASGLVLRTVPSSTDTQYF TGTGCTAGTGGTTTGGTACTTCGGACAGTACCCTCTAGCACAGATACGCAGTATTTT
TRBJ2-7 TRBV10-3 few . CAISRIEQYF TGTGCCATCAGTCGAATCGAGCAGTACTTC
TRBJ2-1 TRBV4-2 few . CASSQARSVNEQFF TGTGCCAGCAGCCAAGCTAGGAGCGTCAATGAGCAGTTCTTC
TRBJ1-1 TRBV7-9 . . CASSFFGQSNTEAFF TGTGCCAGCAGCTTTTTTGGGCAGTCGAACACTGAAGCTTTCTTT
TRBJ2-7 TRBV20-1 few . CSARPRGGYEQYF TGCAGTGCTAGACCTCGAGGGGGGTACGAGCAGTACTTC
TRBJ1-3 TRBV7-6 many TRBD1 CASSLGQVSGNTIYF TGTGCCAGCAGCTTGGGACAGGTCTCTGGAAACACCATATATTTT
TRBJ2-5 TRBV5-1 few TRBD2 CASSLPSGTGETQYF TGCGCCAGCAGCTTGCCTAGCGGGACCGGAGAGACCCAGTACTTC
TRBJ1-2 TRBV28 few TRBD1 CASSLIIGTGRGYTF TGTGCCAGCAGTTTAATAATCGGGACAGGGAGGGGCTACACCTTC
TRBJ1-5 TRBV2 . . CASSEAGFLGQPQHF TGTGCCAGCAGTGAAGCGGGGTTTCTGGGGCAGCCCCAGCATTTT
TRBJ2-3 TRBV7-2 many . CASSPARGTQYF TGTGCCAGCAGCCCCGCCCGGGGTACGCAGTATTTT
TRBJ1-4 TRBV12-3/TRBV12-4 many TRBD1 CASSREGAGAEKLFF TGTGCCAGCAGCCGCGAGGGGGCAGGGGCTGAAAAACTGTTTTTT
TRBJ2-1 TRBV27 many TRBD1 CASSLWTGAHEQFF TGTGCCAGCAGTCTTTGGACAGGGGCGCATGAGCAGTTCTTC
TRBJ2-3 TRBV5-6 many TRBD2 CASSRRLAGSTDTQYF TGTGCCAGCAGCCGGAGACTAGCGGGGTCCACAGATACGCAGTATTTT
TRBJ1-1 TRBV9 few . CASSVTPNTEAFF TGTGCCAGCAGCGTGACACCGAACACTGAAGCTTTCTTT
TRBJ2-3 TRBV10-3 . TRBD1 CAIRAGGAVGTDTQYF TGTGCCATCAGGGCAGGGGGCGCGGTCGGCACAGATACGCAGTATTTT
TRBJ2-5 TRBV20-1 . TRBD1 CSALRQGPQETQYF TGCAGTGCACTAAGACAGGGCCCCCAAGAGACCCAGTACTTC
TRBJ2-1 TRBV5-1 . TRBD2 CASRYSGGSYNEQFF TGCGCCAGCAGGTATAGCGGGGGCTCCTACAATGAGCAGTTCTTC